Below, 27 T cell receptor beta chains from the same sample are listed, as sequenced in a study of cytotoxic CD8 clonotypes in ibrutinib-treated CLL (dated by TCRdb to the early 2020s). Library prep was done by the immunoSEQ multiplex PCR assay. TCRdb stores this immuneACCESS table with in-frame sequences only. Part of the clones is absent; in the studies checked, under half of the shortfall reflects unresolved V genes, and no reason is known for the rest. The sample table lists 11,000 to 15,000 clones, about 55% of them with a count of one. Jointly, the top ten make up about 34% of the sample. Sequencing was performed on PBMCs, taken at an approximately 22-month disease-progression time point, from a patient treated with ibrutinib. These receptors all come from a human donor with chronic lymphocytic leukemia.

CDR3 in DNA: TGTGCCAGCAGCGTAGGAGGAGCGGGGGGCGGAGCAGATACGCAGTATTTT. Translating it yields CASSVGGAGGGADTQYF. The genes are TRBV9 and TRBJ2-3; TRBD2 agrees at 9 bases. The CDR3 loop spans 17 amino acids. V lost 0 bases to trimming and J lost 4 bases; unmatched junction nucleotides: 9. Germline CDR1 reads SGDLS; CDR2 reads YYNGEE.

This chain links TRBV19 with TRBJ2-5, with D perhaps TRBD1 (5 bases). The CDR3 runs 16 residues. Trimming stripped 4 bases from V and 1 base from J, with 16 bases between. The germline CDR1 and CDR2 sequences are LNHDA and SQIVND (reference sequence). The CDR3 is CASSKSRAIPQETQYF. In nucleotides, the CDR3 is TGTGCCAGTAGTAAGAGCAGGGCAATACCCCAAGAGACCCAGTACTTC.

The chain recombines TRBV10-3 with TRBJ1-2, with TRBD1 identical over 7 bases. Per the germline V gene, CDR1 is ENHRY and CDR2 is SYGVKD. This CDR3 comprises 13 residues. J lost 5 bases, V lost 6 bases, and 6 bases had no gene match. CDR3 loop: CAIRRQGPYGYTF. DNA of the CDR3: TGTGCCATCAGGAGACAGGGACCTTATGGCTACACCTTC.

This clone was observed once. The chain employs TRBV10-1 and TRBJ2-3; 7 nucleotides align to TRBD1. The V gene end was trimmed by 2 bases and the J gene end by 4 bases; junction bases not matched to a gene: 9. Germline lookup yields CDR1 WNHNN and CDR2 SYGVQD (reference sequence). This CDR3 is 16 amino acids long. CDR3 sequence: CASSERTGTLADTQYF. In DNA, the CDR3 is TGCGCCAGCAGTGAGAGGACAGGAACTTTGGCAGATACGCAGTATTTT.

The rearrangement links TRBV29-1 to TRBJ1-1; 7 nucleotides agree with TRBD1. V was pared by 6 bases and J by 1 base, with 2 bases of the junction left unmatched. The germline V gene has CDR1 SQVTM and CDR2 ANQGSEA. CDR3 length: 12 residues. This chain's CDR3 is CSVRTGNTEAFF. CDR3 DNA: TGCAGCGTCCGGACAGGGAACACTGAAGCTTTCTTT.

CDR3 sequence: CASSDDVGSGGELFF. The CDR3 bases are TGCGCCAGCAGTGATGATGTGGGAAGCGGCGGGGAGCTGTTTTTT. The rearrangement links TRBV10-1 to TRBJ2-2; D is perhaps TRBD2 (5 bases). Germline V CDR1 and CDR2: WNHNN, SYGVQD (reference sequence). The CDR3 covers 15 residues. With 3 bases removed from V and 7 bases from J, the gap between germline ends came to 15 bases.

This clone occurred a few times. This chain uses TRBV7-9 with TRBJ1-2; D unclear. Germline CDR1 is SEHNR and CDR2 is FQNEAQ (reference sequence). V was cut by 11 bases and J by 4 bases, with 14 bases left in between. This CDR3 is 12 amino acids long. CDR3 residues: CAPARFGYGYTF. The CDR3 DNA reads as TGTGCCCCCGCTAGATTTGGCTATGGCTACACCTTC.

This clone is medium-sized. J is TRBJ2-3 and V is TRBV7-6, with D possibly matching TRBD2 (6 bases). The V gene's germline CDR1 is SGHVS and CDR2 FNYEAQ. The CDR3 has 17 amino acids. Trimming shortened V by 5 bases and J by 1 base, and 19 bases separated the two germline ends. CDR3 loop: CASSLRPVGGGTDTQYF. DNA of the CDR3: TGTGCCAGCAGCCTGCGCCCTGTCGGGGGAGGCACAGATACGCAGTATTTT.

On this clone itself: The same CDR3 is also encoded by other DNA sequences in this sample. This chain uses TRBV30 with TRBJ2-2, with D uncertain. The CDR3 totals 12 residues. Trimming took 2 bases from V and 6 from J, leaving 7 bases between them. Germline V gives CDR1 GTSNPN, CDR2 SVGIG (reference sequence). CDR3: CAWSPGPGELFF. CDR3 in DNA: TGTGCCTGGAGTCCAGGACCCGGGGAGCTGTTTTTT.

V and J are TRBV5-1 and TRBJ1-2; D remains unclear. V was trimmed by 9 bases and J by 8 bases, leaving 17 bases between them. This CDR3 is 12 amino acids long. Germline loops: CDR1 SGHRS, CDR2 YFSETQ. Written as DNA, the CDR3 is TGCGCCACCCTAGACATAGCGGAGGGCTACACCTTC. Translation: CATLDIAEGYTF.

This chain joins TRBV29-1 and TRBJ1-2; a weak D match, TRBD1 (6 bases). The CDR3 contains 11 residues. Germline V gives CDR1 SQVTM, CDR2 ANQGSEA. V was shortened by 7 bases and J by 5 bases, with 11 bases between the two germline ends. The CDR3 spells CSAEGGYGYTF. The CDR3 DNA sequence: TGCAGCGCCGAAGGGGGATATGGCTACACCTTC.

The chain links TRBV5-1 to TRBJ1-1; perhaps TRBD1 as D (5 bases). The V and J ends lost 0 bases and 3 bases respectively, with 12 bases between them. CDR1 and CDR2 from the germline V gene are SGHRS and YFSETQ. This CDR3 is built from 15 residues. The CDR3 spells CASSLEGREYTEAFF. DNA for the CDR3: TGCGCCAGCAGCTTGGAGGGGCGCGAGTACACTGAAGCTTTCTTT. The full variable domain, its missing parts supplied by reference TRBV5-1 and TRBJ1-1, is KAGVTQTPRYLIKTRGQQVTLSCSPISGHRSVSWYQQTPGQGLQFLFEYFSETQRNKGNFPGRFSGRQFSNSRSEMNVSTLELGDSALYLCASSLEGREYTEAFFGQGTRLTVV.

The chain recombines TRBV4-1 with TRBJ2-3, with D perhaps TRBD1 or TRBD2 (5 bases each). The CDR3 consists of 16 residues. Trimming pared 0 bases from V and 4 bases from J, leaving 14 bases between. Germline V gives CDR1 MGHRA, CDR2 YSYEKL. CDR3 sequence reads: CASSQDKRGLADTQYF. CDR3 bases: TGCGCCAGCAGCCAAGATAAGAGGGGCCTCGCAGATACGCAGTATTTT.

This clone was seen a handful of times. CDR3 DNA: TGTGCCAGCAGCGTCTGGGACCGCGGGACCCATAACAATGAGCAGTTCTTC. It specifies CASSVWDRGTHNNEQFF. This chain uses TRBV9 with TRBJ2-1, with D maybe TRBD2 (6 bases). V was trimmed by 2 bases and J by 5 bases, leaving 20 bases between them. This CDR3 spans 17 amino acids. CDR1 and CDR2 from the germline V gene are SGDLS and YYNGEE. Using reference TRBV9 and TRBJ2-1 for the parts outside the CDR3, the full variable domain is DSGVTQTPKHLITATGQRVTLRCSPRSGDLSVYWYQQSLDQGLQFLIQYYNGEERAKGNILERFSAQQFPDLHSELNLSSLELGDSALYFCASSVWDRGTHNNEQFFGPGTRLTVL.

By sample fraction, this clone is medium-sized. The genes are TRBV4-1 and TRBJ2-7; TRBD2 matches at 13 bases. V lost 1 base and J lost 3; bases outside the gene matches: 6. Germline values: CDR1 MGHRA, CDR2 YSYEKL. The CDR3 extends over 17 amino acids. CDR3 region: CASSQAPTSGGFYEQYF. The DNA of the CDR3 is TGCGCCAGCAGCCAAGCCCCGACTAGCGGGGGGTTCTACGAGCAGTACTTC.

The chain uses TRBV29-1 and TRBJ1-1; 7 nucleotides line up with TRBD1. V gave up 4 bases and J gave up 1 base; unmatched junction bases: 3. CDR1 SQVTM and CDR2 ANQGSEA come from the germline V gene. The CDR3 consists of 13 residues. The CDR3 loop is CSVVSGGNTEAFF. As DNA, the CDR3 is TGCAGCGTTGTTTCAGGGGGGAACACTGAAGCTTTCTTT.

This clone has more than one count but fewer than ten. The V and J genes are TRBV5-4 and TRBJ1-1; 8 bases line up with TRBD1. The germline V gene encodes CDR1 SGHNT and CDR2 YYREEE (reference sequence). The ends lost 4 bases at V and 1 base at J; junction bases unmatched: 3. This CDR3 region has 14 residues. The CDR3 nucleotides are TGTGCCAGCAGCGTTACAGGGGGGAACACTGAAGCTTTCTTT. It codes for CASSVTGGNTEAFF.

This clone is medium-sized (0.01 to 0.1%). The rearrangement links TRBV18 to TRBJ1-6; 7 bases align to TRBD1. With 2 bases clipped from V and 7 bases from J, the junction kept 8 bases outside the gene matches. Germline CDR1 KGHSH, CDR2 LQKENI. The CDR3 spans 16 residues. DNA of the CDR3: TGTGCCAGCTCACCAGGGACGACAGGGTACAATTCACCCCTCCACTTT. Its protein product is CASSPGTTGYNSPLHF.

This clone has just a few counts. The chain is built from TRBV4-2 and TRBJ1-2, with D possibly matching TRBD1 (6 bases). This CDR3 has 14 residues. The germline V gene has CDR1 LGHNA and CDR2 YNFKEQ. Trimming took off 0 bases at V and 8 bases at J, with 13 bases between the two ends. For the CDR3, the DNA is TGTGCCAGCAGCCAAGACTCAGGGGCGGAAGGCTACACCTTC. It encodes CASSQDSGAEGYTF.

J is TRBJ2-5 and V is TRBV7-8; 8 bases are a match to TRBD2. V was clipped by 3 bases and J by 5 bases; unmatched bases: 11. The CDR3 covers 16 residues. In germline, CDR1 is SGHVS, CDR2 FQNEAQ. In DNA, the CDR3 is TGTGCCAGCAGCTTTCGGCTCGGGGGGGCCTTCGAGACCCAGTACTTC. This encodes CASSFRLGGAFETQYF.

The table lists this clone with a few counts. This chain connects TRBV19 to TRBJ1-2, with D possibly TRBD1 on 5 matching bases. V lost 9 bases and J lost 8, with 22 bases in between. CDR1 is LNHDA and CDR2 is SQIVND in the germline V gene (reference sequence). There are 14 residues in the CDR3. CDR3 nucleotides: TGTGCCAGGCCCTGTGTCGGGGGACGCCGGGGCTACACCTTC. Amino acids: CARPCVGGRRGYTF.

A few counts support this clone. The CDR3 nucleotides read TGTGCCAGCAGCACGACAGGGGGCATCTACGAGCAGTACTTC. Protein product: CASSTTGGIYEQYF. This rearrangement joins TRBV5-4 to TRBJ2-7, with 10 bases lining up with TRBD1. The CDR3 has 14 amino acids. Trimming took 4 bases from V and 3 from J; bases not matched to a gene: 4. The germline gives CDR1 SGHNT, CDR2 YYREEE (reference sequence). The variable domain in full, completed from reference TRBV5-4 and TRBJ2-7, reads ETGVTQSPTHLIKTRGQQVTLRCSSQSGHNTVSWYQQALGQGPQFIFQYYREEENGRGNFPPRFSGLQFPNYSSELNVNALELDDSALYLCASSTTGGIYEQYFGPGTRLTVT.

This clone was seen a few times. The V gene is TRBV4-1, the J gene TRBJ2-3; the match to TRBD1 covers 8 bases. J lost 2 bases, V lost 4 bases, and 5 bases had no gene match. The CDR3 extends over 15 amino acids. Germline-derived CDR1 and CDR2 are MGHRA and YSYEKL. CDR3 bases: TGCGCCAGCAGCCCCACAGGGGGAACCACAGATACGCAGTATTTT. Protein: CASSPTGGTTDTQYF.

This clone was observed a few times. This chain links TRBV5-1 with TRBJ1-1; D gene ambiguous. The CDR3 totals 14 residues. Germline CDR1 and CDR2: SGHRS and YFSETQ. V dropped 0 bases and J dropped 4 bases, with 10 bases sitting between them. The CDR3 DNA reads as TGCGCCAGCAGCTTGGCCCAGGTGGGCACTGAAGCTTTCTTT. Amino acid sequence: CASSLAQVGTEAFF.

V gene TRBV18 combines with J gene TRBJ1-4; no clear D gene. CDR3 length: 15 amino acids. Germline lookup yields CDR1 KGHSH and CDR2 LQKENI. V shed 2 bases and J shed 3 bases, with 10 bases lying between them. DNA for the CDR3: TGTGCCAGCTCACCATTTCTAGTTTCTAATGAAAAACTGTTTTTT. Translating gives CASSPFLVSNEKLFF.

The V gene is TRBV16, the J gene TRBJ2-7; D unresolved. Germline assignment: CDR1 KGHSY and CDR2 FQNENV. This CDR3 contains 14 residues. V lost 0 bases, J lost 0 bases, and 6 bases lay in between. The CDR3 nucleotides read TGTGCCAGCAGCCAATCGGCAGGCTCCTACGAGCAGTACTTC. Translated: CASSQSAGSYEQYF.

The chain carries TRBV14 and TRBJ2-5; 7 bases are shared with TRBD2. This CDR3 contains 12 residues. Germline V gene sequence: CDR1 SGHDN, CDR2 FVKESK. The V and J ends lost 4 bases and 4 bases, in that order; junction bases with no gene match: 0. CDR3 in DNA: TGTGCCAGCAGCCGGGGGGGAGAGACCCAGTACTTC. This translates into CASSRGGETQYF.